This TCR beta chain was found in a study of blood T cells in healthy people across ages. The study's findings and limits: It was found that TCR beta diversity correlated strongly with the percentage of naive T cells. PBMC samples, being unsorted, prevented any conclusive comparison of naive and antigen-experienced cells.

A second roughly 7 to 11 cycle PCR used barcoded and J-beta primers. TCRdb processed the 5' RACE reads anew with MiXCR; each CDR3 protein has one entry. The sample yields more than 900,000 distinct CDR3 sequences, almost 25% seen once. J was trimmed by 6 bases and V by 3 bases; bases with no gene match: 4. The germline CDR1 and CDR2 sequences are SGHTA and FQGTGA. This CDR3 has 15 residues. PBMCs numbering at least 6 million were isolated per sample. Points on this clonotype: What it recognizes is unknown.

These data were also filed under a second study, of T cells of mothers and their children. From that paper: Researchers report slightly higher, though non-significant, overlap in related mother-child pairs than in unrelated pairs.

Sequencing input: blood. This chain joins TRBV7-3 and TRBJ2-3; 12 positions match TRBD2. This TCR came from a girl aged 2 to 10 in good health. The CDR3 sequence: CASSLDLAGGDTQYF. The CDR3 DNA follows: TGTGCCAGCAGCTTGGATCTAGCGGGGGGGGATACGCAGTATTTT.